This TCR beta chain was recorded in a study of blood T cells in healthy people across ages. Findings of the study overall: As naive T cell percentage varied, TCR beta diversity correlated strongly with it. Considered underestimates were the diversity estimates obtained from one million T cells.

The CDR3 is made up of 10 amino acids. The germline V gene has CDR1 DFQATT and CDR2 SNEGSKA (reference sequence). V was clipped by 6 bases and J by 7 bases, with 10 bases between them. Next came a second PCR, run for about 6 to 12 cycles, which used a sample-barcoded 5' primer along with a J-beta primer mix. TCRdb independently ran MiXCR on the 5' RACE reads; one entry per CDR3 protein. Of some 1.4 million distinct CDR3 sequences listed, roughly 40% are singletons. Turning to this clonotype: The target antigen is unknown.

This chain links TRBV20-1 with TRBJ2-7; D ambiguous. The TCR comes from a woman younger than 35 in good health. Sequences were obtained from blood. The CDR3 DNA sequence: TGCAGTGCGGCCGCAGGAGAGCAGTACTTC. As protein: CSAAAGEQYF.